The T cell receptor (beta chain) described here comes from a study of T cells in women clearing cervical HPV infection (dated by TCRdb to the late 2010s). The study in broad terms: Cases were about two dozen women with histologically confirmed HPV16-related CIN3 or worse, including 2 invasive cancers. An exploratory proof-of-principle case-control study, nested within the Guanacaste HPV Natural History Study in Costa Rica, was conducted to compare TCR repertoires across cervical HPV16 outcomes. The 20 to 25 controls were women who cleared a single incident HPV16 infection within 12 months without developing precancer or cancer. For cases, the median interval between lesion detection and blood sampling was over 130 days, with an interquartile range of about 85 to 220 days. Quality controls consisted of five blinded duplicates per group, for a total of about 60 samples made up of about 50 participants and around ten replicates. A median age of around 30 years was observed in cases versus roughly 38 in controls, and no significant differences in baseline characteristics were found. In the parent cohort, approximately 9,400 women aged 18 or older were enrolled in Guanacaste, Costa Rica, during about 1993 to 1994 and were followed for seven years. Since only a few of the women had HLA typing available, the possibility that HLA type was acting as a confounder could not be ruled out. Blood from cases was collected at the visit at which the lesion was first identified, whereas blood from controls was collected once infection was no longer detected. Cases and controls were matched on year of sample collection and on age within five years. Here is what the overall study found, with its caveats: TRBV6-7 relative abundance was lower in cases than in controls (about 0.099% versus 0.16%; Bonferroni P = 0.0008). TCR repertoire richness was significantly higher in CIN3+ cases than in controls across sequencing depths, while evenness did not differ. Cases were distinguished from controls with an estimated AUC of around 0.85 by random forest classifiers combining richness and V gene abundances. T-cell numbers per sample were unknown, so richness differences could reflect varying T-cell content rather than repertoire biology. The cross-sectional design could not show whether the associations came before the infection or were a result of it, and neither effector/memory subsets nor HPV-specific T cells were isolated.

The immunoSEQ assay used multiplex PCR to amplify TCR beta CDR3 regions from an average of roughly 1.2 ug of genomic DNA per sample. To correct primer bias, the assay used a complete synthetic TCR repertoire to set an amplification baseline. Amplicons were sequenced on the Illumina platform. The original pipeline was this. Error correction of the sequences involved clustering with frequency ratios plus a modified nearest-neighbor algorithm, after which the sequences were analyzed in the immunoSEQ Analyzer using IMGT gene definitions. At each rarefaction depth, TCR richness and evenness were averaged across 20 rarefaction repeats, and samples with fewer sequences than that depth were excluded. V, D and J gene relative abundances were compared between groups with Wilcoxon rank sum tests, applying FDR correction. For the blinded duplicates, the intraclass correlation was roughly 96% for TCR richness and averaged about 75% across more than 60 gene segments. TCRdb retrieved this table from immuneACCESS and kept in-frame rearrangements only. Not all clones are present; in checked studies, unresolved V genes account for under half, and no reason is known for the remainder. From that table come the V and J calls and clone size; the DNA was used to work out D and trimming. This specimen's table enumerates more than 30,000 clones. 3.5% of the sample is taken by the ten largest.

Every participant had a single incident cervical HPV16 infection, and prevalent HPV16 infections were excluded. Cervical HPV DNA was detected with MY09/MY11 PCR, and genotyping was done by dot-blot hybridization. Under 19 mL of heparinized blood were centrifuged, and the buffy coat was aliquoted, frozen at -30°C, then stored at -80°C. QIAGEN kits were used to extract genomic DNA from buffy coat specimens. Regarding this clone: No antigen is known for it. Sequencing ends 3 residues short of the CDR3 end; the germline J gene provides the rest.

CDR1 SGHTA and CDR2 FQGNSA were looked up in the germline V gene. Unmatched junction bases come to 2, with V trimmed by 1 base and J by 2 bases. Inclusive of the bounding cysteine and phenylalanine, the CDR3 is 14 residues long. Part of the CDR3 DNA is given, 33 bases translated from base 1. The chain joins TRBV7-2 to TRBJ2-7, and TRBD1 aligns with 7 junction nucleotides. The sequenced material came from blood buffy coat. The sequence was collected from a woman between 18 and 70 years old with a cervical HPV16 infection that either progressed to CIN3+ or cleared (not recorded which). This receptor carries the CDR3 CASSLEGAPYEQYF. The DNA read from the CDR3 is TGTGCCAGCAGCTTAGAGGGGGCGCCCTACGAG.